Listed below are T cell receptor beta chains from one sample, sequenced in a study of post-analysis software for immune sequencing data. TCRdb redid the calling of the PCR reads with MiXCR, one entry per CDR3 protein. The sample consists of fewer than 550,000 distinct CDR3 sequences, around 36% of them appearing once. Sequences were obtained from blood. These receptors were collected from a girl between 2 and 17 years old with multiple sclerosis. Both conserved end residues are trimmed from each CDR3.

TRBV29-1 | SVPLTGNHGYT
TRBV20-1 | SASGTDGSTDTQY
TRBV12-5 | ASGLGLAGADYSYNEQF
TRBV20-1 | SAMGYRDRRYEQY
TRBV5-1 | ATRVSGANVLT
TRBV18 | ASSPPSLAEETQY
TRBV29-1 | SLVSVQETQY
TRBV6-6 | ASSSGTGGLNQPQH
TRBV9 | ASSLQVRGTGELF
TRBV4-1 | ASSQEDRDLNYGYT